The T cell receptor beta chain under discussion was sequenced for a study of OX40 agonist ivuxolimab in advanced cancers. Profiled with immunoSEQ multiplex PCR; TCRdb holds only in-frame clones, not every one. The sample lists about 47,000 clones; 70% to 90% were seen once. The CDR3 has 13 amino acids. Trimming removed 2 bases from V and 3 bases from J, with 7 bases in between. Looked up from germline, CDR1 is LNHDA and CDR2 is SQIVND (reference sequence). This sequence joins TRBV19 and TRBJ1-1; TRBD1 is a possible D gene (5 bases). The receptor comes from an adult with an advanced solid tumor such as melanoma, head and neck, liver or kidney cancer. The starting material was CD4+ or CD8+ T cells sorted from blood, obtained in a trial of the OX40 agonist ivuxolimab. As DNA, the CDR3 is TGTGCCAGTAGTATATGGGGGTACACTGAAGCTTTCTTT. This sequence encodes CASSIWGYTEAFF.